A few counts support the clone carrying this TCR beta chain. Antigen: not known. The V gene's germline CDR1 is SQVTM and CDR2 ANQGSEA. V lost 3 bases, J lost 0 bases, and 5 bases lay in between. The CDR3 extends over 13 amino acids. MiXCR, applied by TCRdb to the reads, yields one record per CDR3 protein. The sample shows around 770,000 distinct CDR3 sequences, about 29% of them seen only once. This record comes from a study of T cell repertoires in cytomegalovirus infection. General observations from the study: The ex vivo response showed dominance by HLA-C-restricted CMV-specific TCR beta clonotypes. Cumulative frequency (of public TCR beta family members) identified carriers of CMV plus the relevant HLA.

The clonotype was recovered from a human donor in good health (CMV status not recorded). Some clones in this sample may be carry-over from other donors' samples. The specimen was cultured CD8+ T cells from PBMCs, collected from culture after CMV antigen stimulation. This chain uses TRBV29-1 with TRBJ2-2; D gene uncertain. The CDR3 DNA reads TGCAGCGTTGAGTTGCCGAACACCGGGGAGCTGTTTTTT. Translation gives CSVELPNTGELFF.